The sequence of this T cell receptor beta chain was determined in a study of T cells in Graves' hyperthyroidism and ophthalmopathy. General study points: Most thyroid clonotypes that were expanded above 0.001 also turned up in blood.

With 4 bases clipped from V and 8 bases from J, the junction kept 9 bases outside the gene matches. In germline, CDR1 is LNHNV, CDR2 YYDKDF (reference sequence). There are 15 residues in the CDR3. Concerning this clonotype: The antigen is not known.

Disease lasting under 3 months, a NOSPECS grade of at least 4, and a Clinical Activity Score of at least 3 were features of the ophthalmopathy patients. Uncontrolled infection, other autoimmune disease, pregnancy or lactation excluded patients. An approximately 10 ml volume of fresh peripheral blood provided the PBMCs. Using RNA transcripts as the source, TCR beta CDR3 regions were amplified. First-round RT-PCR targeting the TCR CDR3 was performed with the HTBI primer set. A single record per CDR3 protein comes from TCRdb applying MiXCR to the multiplex PCR reads. The sample has hundreds of thousands of distinct CDR3 sequences; roughly 15% are singletons.

The origin of this receptor is a woman aged 40-49 years with Graves' ophthalmopathy. The sequencing sample was made of blood. V gene TRBV15 combines with J gene TRBJ2-4, with TRBD1 identical over 9 bases. The CDR3 reads CATSNRDRVNDIQYF. The CDR3 nucleotides are TGTGCCACCAGCAACCGGGACAGGGTAAATGACATTCAGTACTTC.